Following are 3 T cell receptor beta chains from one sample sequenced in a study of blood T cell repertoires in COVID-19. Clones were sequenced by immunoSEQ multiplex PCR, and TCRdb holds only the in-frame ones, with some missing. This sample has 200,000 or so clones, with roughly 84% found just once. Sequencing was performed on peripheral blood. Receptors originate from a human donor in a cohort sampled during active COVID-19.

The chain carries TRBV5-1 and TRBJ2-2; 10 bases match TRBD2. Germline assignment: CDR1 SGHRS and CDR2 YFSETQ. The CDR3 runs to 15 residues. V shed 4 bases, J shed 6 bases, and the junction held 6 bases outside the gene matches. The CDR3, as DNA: TGCGCCAGCAGCATCGAGCGGGGGGGCGCCGGGGAGCTGTTTTTT. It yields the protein CASSIERGGAGELFF.

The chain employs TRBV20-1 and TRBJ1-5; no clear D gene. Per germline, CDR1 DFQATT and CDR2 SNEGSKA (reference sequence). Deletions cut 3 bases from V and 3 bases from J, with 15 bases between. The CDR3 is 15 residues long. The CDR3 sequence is CSASREGIFNQPQHF. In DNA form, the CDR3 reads TGCAGTGCTAGTAGGGAGGGCATTTTCAATCAGCCCCAGCATTTT.

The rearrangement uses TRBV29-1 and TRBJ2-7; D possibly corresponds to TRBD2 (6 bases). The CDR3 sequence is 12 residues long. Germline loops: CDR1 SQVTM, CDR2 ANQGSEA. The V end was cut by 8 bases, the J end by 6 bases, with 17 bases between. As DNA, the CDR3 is TGCAGCATCCGATCTCAGGGAGGCGAGCAGTACTTC. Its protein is CSIRSQGGEQYF.